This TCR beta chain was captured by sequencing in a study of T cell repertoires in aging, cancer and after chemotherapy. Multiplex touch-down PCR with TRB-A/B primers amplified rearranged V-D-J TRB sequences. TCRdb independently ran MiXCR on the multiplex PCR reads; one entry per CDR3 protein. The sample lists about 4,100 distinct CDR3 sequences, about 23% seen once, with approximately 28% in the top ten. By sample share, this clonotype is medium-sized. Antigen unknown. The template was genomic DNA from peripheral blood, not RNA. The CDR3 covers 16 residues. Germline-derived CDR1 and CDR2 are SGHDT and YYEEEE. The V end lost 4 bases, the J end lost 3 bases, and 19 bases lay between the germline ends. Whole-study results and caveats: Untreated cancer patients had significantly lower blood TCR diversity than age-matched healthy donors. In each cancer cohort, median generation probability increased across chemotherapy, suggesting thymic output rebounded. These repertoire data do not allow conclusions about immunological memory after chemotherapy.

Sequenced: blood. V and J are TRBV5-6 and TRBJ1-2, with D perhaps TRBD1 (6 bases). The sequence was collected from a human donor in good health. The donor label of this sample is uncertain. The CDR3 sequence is CASSLSHRELDYGYTF. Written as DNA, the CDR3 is TGTGCCAGCAGCCTCTCCCACAGGGAATTGGACTATGGCTACACCTTC.